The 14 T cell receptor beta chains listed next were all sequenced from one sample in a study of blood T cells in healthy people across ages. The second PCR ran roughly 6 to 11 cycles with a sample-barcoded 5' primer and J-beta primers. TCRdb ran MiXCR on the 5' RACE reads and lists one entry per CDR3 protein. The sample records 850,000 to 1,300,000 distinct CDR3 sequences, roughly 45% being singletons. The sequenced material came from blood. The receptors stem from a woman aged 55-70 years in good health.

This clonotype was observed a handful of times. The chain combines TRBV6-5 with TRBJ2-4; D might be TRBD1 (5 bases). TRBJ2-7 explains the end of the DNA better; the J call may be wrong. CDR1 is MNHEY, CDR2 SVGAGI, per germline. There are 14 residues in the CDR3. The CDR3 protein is CASAPRQLAYEQYF. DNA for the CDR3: TGTGCCAGCGCCCCTCGACAGCTAGCCTACGAGCAGTACTTC.

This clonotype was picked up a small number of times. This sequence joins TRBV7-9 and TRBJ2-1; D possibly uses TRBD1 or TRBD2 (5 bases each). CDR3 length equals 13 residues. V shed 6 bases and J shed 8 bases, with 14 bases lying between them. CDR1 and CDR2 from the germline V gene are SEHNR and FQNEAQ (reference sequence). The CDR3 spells CASRSRDSDEQFF. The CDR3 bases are TGTGCCAGCAGGTCCAGGGATAGCGATGAGCAGTTCTTC.

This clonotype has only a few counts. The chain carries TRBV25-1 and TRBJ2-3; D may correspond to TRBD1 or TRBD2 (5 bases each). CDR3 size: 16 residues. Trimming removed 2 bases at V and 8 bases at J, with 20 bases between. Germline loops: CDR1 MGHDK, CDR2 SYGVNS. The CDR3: CASSEPPGLPGGTQYF. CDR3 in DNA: TGTGCCAGCAGTGAACCCCCGGGGCTTCCAGGAGGTACGCAGTATTTT.

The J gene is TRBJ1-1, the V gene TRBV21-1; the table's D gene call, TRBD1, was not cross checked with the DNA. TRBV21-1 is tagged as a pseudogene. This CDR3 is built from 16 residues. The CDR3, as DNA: TGTGCCAGCAGCAAAACAGGGGGCGGTAAGAGCACCGAAGCTTTCTTT. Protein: CASSKTGGGKSTEAFF.

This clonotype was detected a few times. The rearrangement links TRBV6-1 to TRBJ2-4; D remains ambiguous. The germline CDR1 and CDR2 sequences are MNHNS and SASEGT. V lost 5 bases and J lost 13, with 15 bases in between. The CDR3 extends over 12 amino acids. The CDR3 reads CASSLLGQEQYF. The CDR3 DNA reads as TGTGCCAGCAGTTTGTTAGGTCAAGAGCAGTACTTC.

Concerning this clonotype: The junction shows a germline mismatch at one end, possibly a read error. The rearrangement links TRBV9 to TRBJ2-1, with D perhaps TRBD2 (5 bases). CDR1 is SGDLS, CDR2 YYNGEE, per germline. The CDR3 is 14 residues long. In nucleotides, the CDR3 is TGTGCCAGCAGTGTAGCGTTGACCTACAATGAGCAGTTCTTC. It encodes CASSVALTYNEQFF.

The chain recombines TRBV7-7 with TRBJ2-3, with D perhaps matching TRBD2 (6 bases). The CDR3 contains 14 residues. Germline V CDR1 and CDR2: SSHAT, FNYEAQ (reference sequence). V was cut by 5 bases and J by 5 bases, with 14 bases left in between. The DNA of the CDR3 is TGTGCCAGCAGCATGGACGGGAGAAGAGATACGCAGTATTTT. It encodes CASSMDGRRDTQYF.

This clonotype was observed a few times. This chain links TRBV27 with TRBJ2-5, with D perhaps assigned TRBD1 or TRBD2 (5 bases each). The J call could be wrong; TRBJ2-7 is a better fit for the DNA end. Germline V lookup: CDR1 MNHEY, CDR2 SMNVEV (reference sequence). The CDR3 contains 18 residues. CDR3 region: CASSLSAIRASQYYEQYF. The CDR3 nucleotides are TGTGCCAGCAGTTTATCGGCAATCAGGGCTAGCCAATACTACGAGCAGTACTTC.

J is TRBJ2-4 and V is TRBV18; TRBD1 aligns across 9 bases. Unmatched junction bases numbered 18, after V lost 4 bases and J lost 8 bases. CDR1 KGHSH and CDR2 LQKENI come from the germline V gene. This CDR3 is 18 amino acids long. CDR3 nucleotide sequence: TGTGCCAGCTCACGCGATCCGGGACAGGGTCCCCTCTGGGACATTCAGTACTTC. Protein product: CASSRDPGQGPLWDIQYF.

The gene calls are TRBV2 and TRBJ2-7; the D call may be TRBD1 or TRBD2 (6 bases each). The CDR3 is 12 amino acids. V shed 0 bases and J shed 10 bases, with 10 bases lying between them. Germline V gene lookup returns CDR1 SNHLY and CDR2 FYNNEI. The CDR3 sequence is CASSEAGGPQYF. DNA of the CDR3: TGTGCCAGCAGTGAAGCAGGGGGGCCCCAGTACTTC.

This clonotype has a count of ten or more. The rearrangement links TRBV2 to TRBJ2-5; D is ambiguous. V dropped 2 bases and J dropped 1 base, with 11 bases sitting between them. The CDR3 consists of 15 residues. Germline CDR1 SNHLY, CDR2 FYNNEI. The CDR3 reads CASSESQAVQETQYF. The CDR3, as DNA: TGTGCCAGCAGTGAAAGTCAGGCGGTCCAAGAGACCCAGTACTTC. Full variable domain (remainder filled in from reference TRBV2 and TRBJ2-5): EPEVTQTPSHQVTQMGQEVILRCVPISNHLYFYWYRQILGQKVEFLVSFYNNEISEKSEIFDDQFSVERPDGSNFTLKIRSTKLEDSAMYFCASSESQAVQETQYFGPGTRLLVL.

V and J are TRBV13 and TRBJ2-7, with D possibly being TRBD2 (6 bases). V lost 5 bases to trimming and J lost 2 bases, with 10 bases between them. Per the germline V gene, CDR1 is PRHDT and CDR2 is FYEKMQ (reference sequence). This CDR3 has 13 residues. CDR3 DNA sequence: TGTGCCAGCAGCGAAGGACTAACCTACGAGCAGTACTTC. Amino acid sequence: CASSEGLTYEQYF.

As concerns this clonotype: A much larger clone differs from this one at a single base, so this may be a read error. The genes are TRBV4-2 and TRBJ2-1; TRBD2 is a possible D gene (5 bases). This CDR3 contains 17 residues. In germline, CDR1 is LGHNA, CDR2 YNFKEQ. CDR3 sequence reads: CASSQDRQRSSYNKQFF. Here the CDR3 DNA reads TGTGCCAGCAGCCAAGATCGGCAGCGGAGCTCCTACAATAAGCAGTTCTTC.

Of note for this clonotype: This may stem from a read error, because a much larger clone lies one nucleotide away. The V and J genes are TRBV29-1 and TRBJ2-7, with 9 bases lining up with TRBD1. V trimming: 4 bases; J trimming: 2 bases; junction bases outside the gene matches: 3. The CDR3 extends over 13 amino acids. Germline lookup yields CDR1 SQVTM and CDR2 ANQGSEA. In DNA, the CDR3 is TGCAGCGTTGGACAGGGGGGCCCCTACGAGCAGTACTTC. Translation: CSVGQGGPYEQYF.